This paragraph covers one T cell receptor (beta chain) sequence. The antigen is unknown. The source of the sample is a study of CD8 T cells in ankylosing spondylitis. The V gene end was trimmed by 4 bases and the J gene end by 3 bases; junction bases not matched to a gene: 15. Germline CDR1 MNHEY, CDR2 SVGAGI. The CDR3 runs to 18 residues. One entry per CDR3 protein, called by TCRdb with MiXCR from the 5' RACE reads. The sample carries 400,000 to 450,000 distinct CDR3 sequences, 15% to 20% recorded once. Study-level points and caveats: Several of the motif variants were reported before in synovial fluid and blood from reactive arthritis. Disease-linked clones were CD8+ and relatively rare in peripheral blood. Typical of ankylosing spondylitis blood, it appeared, was a TCR beta motif of eight highly homologous variants. In ankylosing spondylitis patients, matched synovial fluid reportedly showed significant enrichment of disease-linked clones.

This TCR came from a male donor with ankylosing spondylitis. The V gene is TRBV6-5, the J gene TRBJ2-5, with 9 bases aligning to TRBD2. The material sequenced was blood, either unsorted or a sorted T cell fraction (not recorded which). CDR3: CASSSGSLAGVPKETQYF. The CDR3 DNA follows: TGTGCCAGCAGTTCCGGTTCGTTAGCGGGAGTCCCCAAAGAGACCCAGTACTTC.